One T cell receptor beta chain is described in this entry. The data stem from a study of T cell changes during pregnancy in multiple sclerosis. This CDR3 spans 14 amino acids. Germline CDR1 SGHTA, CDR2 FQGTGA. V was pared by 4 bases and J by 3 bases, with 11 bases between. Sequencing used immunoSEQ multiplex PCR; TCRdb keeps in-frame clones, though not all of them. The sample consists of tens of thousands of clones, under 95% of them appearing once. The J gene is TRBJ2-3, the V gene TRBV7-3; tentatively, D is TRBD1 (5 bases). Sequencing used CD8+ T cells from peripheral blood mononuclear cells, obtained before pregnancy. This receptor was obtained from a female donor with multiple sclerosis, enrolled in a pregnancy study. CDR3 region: CASSSWGRTDTQYF. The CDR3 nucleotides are TGTGCCAGCAGCTCGTGGGGCAGGACAGATACGCAGTATTTT.